This TCR beta chain was retrieved from a study of T cell responses to AZD1222 COVID-19 vaccine. On this clone itself: Its antigen is unknown.

The CDR3 sequence is 14 residues long. The germline gives CDR1 MGHRA, CDR2 YSYEKL. V dropped 1 base and J dropped 3 bases, with 10 bases sitting between them. Study-wide findings and caveats: Spike-specific TCR breadth and depth grew following two AZD1222 doses. Spike regions recognized by vaccine-associated CD4 TCRs spanned the protein, led by 160-218 and 743-854. Sampling captured repertoires only after the peak T cell response. Nearly half of unique spike-specific TCRs reportedly avoided B.1.351 and B.1.1.7 mutated regions.

Clones were sequenced by immunoSEQ multiplex PCR, and TCRdb holds only the in-frame ones, with some missing. This table holds roughly 120,000 clones, roughly 84% found once. The source of this sequence is an adult in good health. The chain links TRBV4-1 to TRBJ2-7; D tentatively fits TRBD1 or TRBD2 (6 bases each). The sample here was peripheral blood, taken on day 0 of AZD1222 vaccination. CDR3 nucleotides: TGCGCCAGCAGCCAAGTGGGGGGCGACTACGAGCAGTACTTC. Amino acids: CASSQVGGDYEQYF.